This T cell receptor beta chain derives from a study of cytomegalovirus exposure and HLA in healthy donors. The CDR3 extends over 13 amino acids. Germline CDR1 reads MNHEY; CDR2 reads SVGAGI. The germline V and J ends were trimmed by 5 bases and 4 bases, with 11 bases remaining between them. The PCR was carried out with 60 Vbeta primers and 13 Jbeta primers. TCRdb keeps only in-frame clones here, not all; method: immunoSEQ multiplex PCR. In the table there are approximately 120,000 clones, 60% to 75% of which are singletons. This sequence joins TRBV6-5 and TRBJ1-2; D gene ambiguous. The sample taken for sequencing was PBMCs. This clonotype was sampled from a woman aged 50 to 60 in good health and CMV-seropositive. Here the CDR3 DNA reads TGTGCCAGCAGTCTTAGTGAGAGCTATGGCTACACCTTC. Protein: CASSLSESYGYTF.